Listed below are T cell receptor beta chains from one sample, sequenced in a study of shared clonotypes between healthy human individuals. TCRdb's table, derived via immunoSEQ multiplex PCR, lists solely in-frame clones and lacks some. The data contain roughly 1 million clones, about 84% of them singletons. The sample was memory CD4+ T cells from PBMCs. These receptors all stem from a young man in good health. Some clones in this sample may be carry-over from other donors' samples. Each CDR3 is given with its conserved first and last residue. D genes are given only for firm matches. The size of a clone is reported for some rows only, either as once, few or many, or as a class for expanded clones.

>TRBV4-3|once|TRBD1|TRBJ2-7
TGCGCCAGCAGCCAAGAGGACAGGGGGCTGTACGAGCAGTACTTC
CASSQEDRGLYEQYF
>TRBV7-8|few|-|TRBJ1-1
TGTGCCAGCAGCTTAGCGACTAAGGACACTGAAGCTTTCTTT
CASSLATKDTEAFF
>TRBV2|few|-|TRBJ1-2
TGTGCCAGCGGGGAGGGGCTTAACTATGGCTACACCTTC
CASGEGLNYGYTF
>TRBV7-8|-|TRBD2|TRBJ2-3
TGTGCCAGCAGCCCTCGACTAGCGGAAATCACAGATACGCAGTATTTT
CASSPRLAEITDTQYF
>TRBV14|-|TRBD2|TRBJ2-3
TGTGCCAGCAGCCAAGCGCTAGCGGGATTAGATACGCAGTATTTT
CASSQALAGLDTQYF
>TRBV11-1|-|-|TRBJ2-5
TGTGCCAGCAGCTTAAACCTGGCTCAAGAGACCCAGTACTTC
CASSLNLAQETQYF
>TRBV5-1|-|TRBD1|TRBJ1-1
TGCGCCAGCAGCGGGGGACAGGGAATCACTGAAGCTTTCTTT
CASSGGQGITEAFF
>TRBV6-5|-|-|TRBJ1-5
TGTGCCAGCAGTTACTCGAGCGTAAGTAATCAGCCCCAGCATTTT
CASSYSSVSNQPQHF
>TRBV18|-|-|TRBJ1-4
TGTGCCAGCTCCCAGAAACAGGCAACTAATGAAAAACTGTTTTTT
CASSQKQATNEKLFF
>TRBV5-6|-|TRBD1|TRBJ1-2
TGTGCCAGCAGCTTCTCAGGGGGCTTTTATGGCTACACCTTC
CASSFSGGFYGYTF
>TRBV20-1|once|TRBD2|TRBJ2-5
TGCACCGCGGGGGAGGGGGAGACCCAGTACTTC
CTAGEGETQYF
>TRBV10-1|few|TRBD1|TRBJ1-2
TGCGCCAGCAGCCCGGACAGGGGGCATGGCTACACCTTC
CASSPDRGHGYTF
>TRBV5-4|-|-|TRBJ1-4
TGTGCCAGCAGCTTGCCAGGTACTGAAAAACTGTTTTTT
CASSLPGTEKLFF
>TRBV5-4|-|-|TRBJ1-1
TGTGCCAGCAGCTTGGGGGTGGGGGTGAGCACCACTGAAGCTTTCTTT
CASSLGVGVSTTEAFF
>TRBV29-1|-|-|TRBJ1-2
TGCAGCGTTCTTCTCGGGGGAGCCTATGGCTACACCTTC
CSVLLGGAYGYTF
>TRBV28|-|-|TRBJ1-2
TGTGCCAGCAGTTTCCGGCGGGACGGCTTCTATGGCTACACCTTC
CASSFRRDGFYGYTF
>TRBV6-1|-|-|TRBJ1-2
TGTGCCAGCAGTCCGGCAGGGCGTTGGGGCTACACCTTC
CASSPAGRWGYTF
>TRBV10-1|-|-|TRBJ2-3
TGCGCCAGCAGCAGCCACCTTTCCAAGACTTCAGATACGCAGTATTTT
CASSSHLSKTSDTQYF
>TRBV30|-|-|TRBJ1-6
TGTGCCTGGAGTGGGGGACGGACCTATAATTCACCCCTCCACTTT
CAWSGGRTYNSPLHF
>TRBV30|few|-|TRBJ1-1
TGTGCCTGGAGCACTGGGGGCATAACTGAAGCTTTCTTT
CAWSTGGITEAFF
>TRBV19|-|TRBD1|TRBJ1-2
TGTGCCAGTAGCCCTGGACAGGGTAATGGCTACACCTTC
CASSPGQGNGYTF
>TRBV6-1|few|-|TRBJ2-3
TGTGCCAGCAGTGAAGCTGGACAGAGCACAGATACGCAGTATTTT
CASSEAGQSTDTQYF
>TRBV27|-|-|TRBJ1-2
TGTGCCAGCAGTTTCCTACCGGGCCGTCAGGATGGCTACACCTTC
CASSFLPGRQDGYTF
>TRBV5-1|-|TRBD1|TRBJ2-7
TGCGCCAGCAGCACAGGGACAGGACGAGGCTACGAGCAGTACTTC
CASSTGTGRGYEQYF
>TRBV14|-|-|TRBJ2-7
TGTGCCAGCAGCCAAGCCCCGGGACATTTGTACGAGCAGTACTTC
CASSQAPGHLYEQYF
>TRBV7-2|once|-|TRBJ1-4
TGTGCCAGCAGCTTTTCGGGAGGGGAGGTTAATGAAAAACTGTTTTTT
CASSFSGGEVNEKLFF
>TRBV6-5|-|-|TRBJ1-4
TGTGCCAGCAGGGGTGGAGACTCTAATGAAAAACTGTTTTTT
CASRGGDSNEKLFF
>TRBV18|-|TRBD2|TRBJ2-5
TGTGCCAGCTCACCAAACGGGGCTAGCGGGAAAGAGACCCAGTACTTC
CASSPNGASGKETQYF
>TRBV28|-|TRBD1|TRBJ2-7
TGTGCCAGGGACAGGGGCGGAGGGATTCCCTACGAGCAGTACTTC
CARDRGGGIPYEQYF
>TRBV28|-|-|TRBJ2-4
TGTGCCAGCAGTTTATTTGGCGGGACGGCCAAAAACATTCAGTACTTC
CASSLFGGTAKNIQYF
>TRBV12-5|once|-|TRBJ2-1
TGTGCTAGTGGTTTGGGGACACAGGCTGAGCAGTTCTTC
CASGLGTQAEQFF
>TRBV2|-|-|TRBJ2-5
TGTGCCAGCAGTGTGGCAGGGGGGAGGCAAGAGACCCAGTACTTC
CASSVAGGRQETQYF
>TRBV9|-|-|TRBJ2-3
TGTGCCAGCAGCCCGCAACCCGCAGATACGCAGTATTTT
CASSPQPADTQYF
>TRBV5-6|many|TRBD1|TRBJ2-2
TGTGCCAGCAGCTCATCGGACAGGGCCACCGGGGAGCTGTTTTTT
CASSSSDRATGELFF
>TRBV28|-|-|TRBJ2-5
TGTGCCAGCACCAACTCGGACCGGGCGGAGGCCCAGTACTTC
CASTNSDRAEAQYF
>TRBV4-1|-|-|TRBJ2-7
TGCGCCAGCAGCCAACAGCAGGGGTCTAGCGAGCAGTACTTC
CASSQQQGSSEQYF
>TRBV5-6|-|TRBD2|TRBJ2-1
TGTGCCAGCAGCGACAGCGGGAGACTCTCCAATGAGCAGTTCTTC
CASSDSGRLSNEQFF
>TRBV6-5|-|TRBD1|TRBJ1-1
TGTGCCAGCAGTTGGGGGGGACAGGGGGCGACTGAAGCTTTCTTT
CASSWGGQGATEAFF
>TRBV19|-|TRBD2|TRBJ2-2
TGTGCCAGTAGAGCAGCGGGAAGACGAACCGGGGAGCTGTTTTTT
CASRAAGRRTGELFF
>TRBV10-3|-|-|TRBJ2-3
TGTGCCACCCGGCTGGGCGCGGGTACAGATACGCAGTATTTT
CATRLGAGTDTQYF
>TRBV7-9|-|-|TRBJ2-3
TGTGCCAGCAGCTTAGGTTCCAGGGGGGCAGATACGCAGTATTTT
CASSLGSRGADTQYF
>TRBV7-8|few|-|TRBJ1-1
TGTGCCAGCAGCTTAGGGAACAGCTACACTGAAGCTTTCTTT
CASSLGNSYTEAFF
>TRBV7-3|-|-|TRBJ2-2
TGTGCCAGCAGCTTGGGGACTCCGAACACCGGGGAGCTGTTTTTT
CASSLGTPNTGELFF
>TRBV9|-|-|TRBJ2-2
TGTGCCAGCAGCGTAGCGGCTAGCGTTAACCGGCCGAACACCGGGGAGCTGTTTTTT
CASSVAASVNRPNTGELFF